Shown below are 28 T cell receptor beta chains from a single sample sequenced in a study of vaccination and CD4 T cells after COVID-19. Their recognized antigens are unknown. The sample's treatment: roughly 10-day PBMC culture with coronavirus spike peptide pools or control peptides (ViraFEST assay). Sequence data for DNA of cultured CD4+ T cells were generated by the Oncomine TCR Beta short-read assay. TCRdb redid the calling of the PCR reads with MiXCR, one entry per CDR3 protein. The table shows 20,000 to 25,000 distinct CDR3 sequences, with 50% occurring only once. The material sequenced was CD4+ T cells from blood, cultured in vitro. These receptors originate from a human donor who had recovered from COVID-19.

This rearrangement joins TRBV6-5 to TRBJ1-3; possible D gene TRBD1, 5 bases. V dropped 2 bases and J dropped 4 bases, with 9 bases sitting between them. This CDR3 has 14 residues. The germline CDR1 and CDR2 sequences are MNHEY and SVGAGI. CDR3: CASSYDGQGNTIYF. CDR3 DNA sequence: TGTGCCAGCAGTTACGATGGACAAGGAAACACCATATATTTT.

This clonotype was seen more than once but under ten times. This rearrangement joins TRBV6-1 to TRBJ2-3; TRBD2 agrees at 8 bases. Trimming removed 6 bases from V and 4 bases from J; junction bases left unmatched: 3. Germline V gene sequence: CDR1 MNHNS, CDR2 SASEGT. This CDR3 is built from 13 residues. The CDR3 region is CASRGLGSDTQYF. The CDR3 DNA follows: TGTGCCAGCAGGGGACTAGGTTCAGATACGCAGTATTTT.

The rearrangement links TRBV20-1 to TRBJ2-2; 9 nucleotides line up with TRBD1. This CDR3 has 16 residues. Trimming took 4 bases from V and 0 from J; bases not matched to a gene: 6. CDR1 is DFQATT, CDR2 SNEGSKA, per germline (reference sequence). The CDR3 nucleotides read TGCAGTGCTACCTCGGGACAGGGAGCGAACACCGGGGAGCTGTTTTTT. Encoded protein: CSATSGQGANTGELFF.

V is TRBV5-4 and J is TRBJ2-5; D may be TRBD1 or TRBD2 (6 bases each). The CDR3 spans 15 residues. Trimming pared 4 bases from V and 5 bases from J, leaving 18 bases between. Per the germline V gene, CDR1 is SGHNT and CDR2 is YYREEE (reference sequence). CDR3 DNA: TGTGCCAGCAGCCAACGGACAGAGACTAGGGAGACCCAGTACTTC. Translation: CASSQRTETRETQYF. The full variable domain, its missing parts supplied by reference TRBV5-4 and TRBJ2-5, is ETGVTQSPTHLIKTRGQQVTLRCSSQSGHNTVSWYQQALGQGPQFIFQYYREEENGRGNFPPRFSGLQFPNYSSELNVNALELDDSALYLCASSQRTETRETQYFGPGTRLLVL.

V and J are TRBV5-1 and TRBJ2-7, with D possibly matching TRBD1 (5 bases). Deletions cut 1 base from V and 0 bases from J, with 8 bases between. The germline V gene encodes CDR1 SGHRS and CDR2 YFSETQ. The CDR3 consists of 14 residues. The CDR3 sequence: CASSLLRGSYEQYF. The CDR3 DNA follows: TGCGCCAGCAGCTTGCTAAGGGGCTCCTACGAGCAGTACTTC.

This clonotype was counted a few times. The chain carries TRBV27 and TRBJ1-5, with TRBD1 identical over 7 bases. CDR1 is MNHEY, CDR2 SMNVEV, per germline (reference sequence). J gave up 7 bases and V 6 bases, and 9 bases lay outside the gene matches. This CDR3 region has 14 residues. The CDR3 DNA sequence: TGTGCCAGCAGCCTACAGGGGACGGGGCAGCCCCAGCATTTT. Translation gives CASSLQGTGQPQHF.

The chain links TRBV28 to TRBJ2-6; D call uncertain. The ends were cut back, 2 bases at V and 2 bases at J, with 7 bases in the middle. CDR3 length: 15 residues. Germline assignment: CDR1 MDHEN and CDR2 SYDVKM. DNA for the CDR3: TGTGCCAGCAGTTTAATGCTCCCTGGGGCCAACGTCCTGACTTTC. It is translated as CASSLMLPGANVLTF.

This clonotype has only a few counts. The chain is built from TRBV7-9 and TRBJ1-2; D is uncertain. V was clipped by 5 bases and J by 2 bases, with 12 bases between them. In germline, CDR1 is SEHNR, CDR2 FQNEAQ (reference sequence). CDR3 length: 14 residues. CDR3 bases: TGTGCCAGCAGCGGACGGGCGATGAACTATGGCTACACCTTC. Amino acid sequence: CASSGRAMNYGYTF. The full variable domain, in which reference TRBV7-9 and TRBJ1-2 provide the parts outside the CDR3, is DTGVSQNPRHKITKRGQNVTFRCDPISEHNRLYWYRQTLGQGPEFLTYFQNEAQLEKSRLLSDRFSAERPKGSFSTLEIQRTEQGDSAMYLCASSGRAMNYGYTFGSGTRLTVV.

This chain connects TRBV6-2 or TRBV6-3 to TRBJ1-2; D remains unclear. Germline loops: CDR1 MNHEY, CDR2 SVGEGT. Trimming pared 5 bases from V and 4 bases from J, leaving 11 bases between. This CDR3 is 13 amino acids long. The CDR3 is CASSVSWGYGYTF. The CDR3 DNA sequence: TGTGCCAGCAGTGTATCGTGGGGCTATGGCTACACCTTC.

This clonotype has a handful of counts. The chain combines TRBV20-1 with TRBJ2-2, with 7 bases identical to TRBD2. CDR1 DFQATT and CDR2 SNEGSKA come from the germline V gene (reference sequence). The CDR3 is made up of 18 amino acids. V lost 2 bases to trimming and J lost 2 bases; unmatched junction nucleotides: 14. The CDR3 loop is CSARPTGTMQLNTGELFF. The CDR3 region has the DNA TGCAGTGCTAGACCCACCGGGACTATGCAGCTAAACACCGGGGAGCTGTTTTTT.

V is TRBV3-1 and J is TRBJ1-1, with D perhaps TRBD1 (6 bases). Looked up from germline, CDR1 is LGHDT and CDR2 is YNNKEL (reference sequence). The CDR3 extends over 11 amino acids. Trimming removed 8 bases at V and 5 bases at J, with 9 bases between. CDR3 nucleotides: TGTGCCAGCTTAAGGGGGACTGAAGCTTTCTTT. Protein sequence: CASLRGTEAFF. Combining the CDR3 with reference TRBV3-1 and TRBJ1-1 gives the whole variable domain DTAVSQTPKYLVTQMGNDKSIKCEQNLGHDTMYWYKQDSKKFLKIMFSYNNKELIINETVPNRFSPKSPDKAHLNLHINSLELGDSAVYFCASLRGTEAFFGQGTRLTVV.

This clonotype has just a few counts. The chain links TRBV7-9 to TRBJ2-3; tentative D call: TRBD2 (5 bases). Germline V gene sequence: CDR1 SEHNR, CDR2 FQNEAQ (reference sequence). V was clipped by 5 bases and J by 2 bases, with 11 bases between them. There are 14 residues in the CDR3. DNA of the CDR3: TGTGCCAGCAGCGGAGGCGTCCTCACAGATACGCAGTATTTT. Translated: CASSGGVLTDTQYF.

The V and J genes are TRBV20-1 and TRBJ1-2; D remains ambiguous. Germline-derived CDR1 and CDR2 are DFQATT and SNEGSKA (reference sequence). Trimming stripped 4 bases from V and 4 bases from J, with 10 bases between. The length of the CDR3 is 12 residues. The CDR3 loop is CSAKVGIYGYTF. The DNA of the CDR3 is TGCAGTGCTAAAGTGGGAATCTATGGCTACACCTTC.

This chain connects TRBV7-9 to TRBJ1-3; no definite D call. The CDR3 has 14 amino acids. The V gene lost 3 bases and the J gene lost 0 bases, with 6 bases spanning the gap. Germline V gene lookup returns CDR1 SEHNR and CDR2 FQNEAQ (reference sequence). The DNA for the CDR3 is TGTGCCAGCAGCTTTGAATACTCTGGAAACACCATATATTTT. The encoded protein is CASSFEYSGNTIYF.

This clonotype was observed a handful of times. This chain uses TRBV20-1 with TRBJ1-1; D may be TRBD1 (5 bases). Germline V gives CDR1 DFQATT, CDR2 SNEGSKA (reference sequence). Trimming removed 1 base from V and 4 bases from J, with 16 bases in between. There are 15 residues in the CDR3. The CDR3 coding sequence is TGCAGTGCTAGAGGTCGGCCTGCGGGGGTCACTGAAGCTTTCTTT. This translates into CSARGRPAGVTEAFF.

The chain recombines TRBV18 with TRBJ2-5; D not resolved. Trimming stripped 3 bases from V and 5 bases from J, with 10 bases between. The CDR3 totals 13 residues. Germline lookup yields CDR1 KGHSH and CDR2 LQKENI. CDR3: CASSPAGPETQYF. Here the CDR3 DNA reads TGTGCCAGCTCACCGGCCGGGCCCGAGACCCAGTACTTC.

V gene TRBV14 combines with J gene TRBJ2-3; 7 bases line up with TRBD2. The junction had 7 bases not matched to a gene; V was cut back by 1 base and J by 12 bases. The CDR3 sequence is 13 residues long. In germline, CDR1 is SGHDN, CDR2 FVKESK. This CDR3 reads CASSQGPAGNQYF. CDR3 nucleotide sequence: TGTGCCAGCAGCCAAGGGCCAGCGGGAAACCAGTATTTT.

The gene calls are TRBV7-2 and TRBJ2-1; 9 nucleotides match TRBD1. V gave up 5 bases and J gave up 8 bases; unmatched junction bases: 10. The germline V gene encodes CDR1 SGHTA and CDR2 FQGNSA. This CDR3 has 15 amino acids. This CDR3 is CASSKRTGVGDEQFF. In DNA form, the CDR3 reads TGTGCCAGCAGCAAAAGGACAGGGGTGGGCGATGAGCAGTTCTTC.

The rearrangement joins TRBV7-2 to TRBJ1-1; the D is unclear. The CDR3 totals 12 residues. Germline V gives CDR1 SGHTA, CDR2 FQGNSA. Trimming took 3 bases from V and 1 from J, leaving 3 bases between them. DNA for the CDR3: TGTGCCAGCAGCTTCCAGAACACTGAAGCTTTCTTT. Encoded protein: CASSFQNTEAFF.

CDR3 region: CATDQGMWSGYTF. CDR3 nucleotides: TGTGCCACCGACCAGGGGATGTGGTCTGGCTACACCTTC. The rearrangement uses TRBV6-1 and TRBJ1-2; D may be TRBD1 (6 bases). The CDR3 covers 13 residues. V shed 10 bases and J shed 7 bases, with 19 bases lying between them. CDR1 and CDR2 from the germline V gene are MNHNS and SASEGT.

This chain links TRBV5-8 with TRBJ2-1; D may be TRBD1 or TRBD2 (5 bases each). Germline V lookup: CDR1 SGHTS, CDR2 YDEGEE. The V end was cut by 0 bases, the J end by 7 bases, with 20 bases between. The CDR3 loop spans 17 amino acids. The CDR3 coding sequence is TGTGCCAGCAGCTTGGGGGCTCTGGGGGAGTGGAGGAATGAGCAGTTCTTC. Encoded protein: CASSLGALGEWRNEQFF.

This clonotype appeared once. This chain joins TRBV15 and TRBJ1-1; 7 bases map to TRBD1. The CDR3 consists of 15 residues. Trimming cost V 5 bases and J 4 bases; bases outside gene matches: 10. Per germline, CDR1 LNHNV and CDR2 YYDKDF (reference sequence). CDR3 in DNA: TGTGCCACCAGCCCTCGACAGGGAGAAATCACTGAAGCTTTCTTT. Protein: CATSPRQGEITEAFF.

The V and J genes are TRBV6-2 or TRBV6-3 and TRBJ2-1; 10 nucleotides match TRBD2. Germline V gene lookup returns CDR1 MNHEY and CDR2 SVGEGT. Trimming took 6 bases from V and 5 from J; bases not matched to a gene: 7. CDR3 length: 15 residues. The DNA for the CDR3 is TGTGCCAGCAGGAGCGGGAGGGCCCCGGACAATGAGCAGTTCTTC. Its translation: CASRSGRAPDNEQFF.

The chain recombines TRBV30 with TRBJ1-5; D is ambiguous. This CDR3 region has 15 residues. Germline-derived CDR1 and CDR2 are GTSNPN and SVGIG (reference sequence). The ends were cut back, 0 bases at V and 1 base at J, with 10 bases in the middle. The CDR3 DNA is TGTGCCTGGAGTGTAGGGTCTAGCAGCAATCAGCCCCAGCATTTT. Residues: CAWSVGSSSNQPQHF.

This CDR3 is CASSPGQGDGYTF. The CDR3 bases are TGTGCCAGCTCACCCGGACAGGGGGATGGCTACACCTTC. The chain carries TRBV18 and TRBJ1-2, with 10 bases fitting TRBD1. Trimming at V came to 3 bases and at J to 6 bases, leaving 1 base not matched to a gene. The CDR3 length is 13 residues. The V gene's germline CDR1 is KGHSH and CDR2 LQKENI.

This clonotype came up a few times. CDR3 sequence (DNA): TGTGCCAGCAGCCAGGTTCAGGGGCTTGGCACAGATACGCAGTATTTT. Amino acids: CASSQVQGLGTDTQYF. The gene calls are TRBV4-2 and TRBJ2-3; D may be TRBD1 (6 bases). Germline-derived CDR1 and CDR2 are LGHNA and YNFKEQ. CDR3 length: 16 residues. V was trimmed by 3 bases and J by 1 base, leaving 14 bases between them.

This clonotype was detected once. The J gene is TRBJ2-1, the V gene TRBV11-1, with TRBD1 as a possible D gene (5 bases). CDR3 size: 13 residues. With 2 bases removed from V and 3 bases from J, the gap between germline ends came to 5 bases. CDR1 SGHAT and CDR2 FQDESV come from the germline V gene (reference sequence). Here the CDR3 reads CASSLQGYNEQFF. As DNA, the CDR3 is TGTGCCAGCAGCTTACAGGGCTACAATGAGCAGTTCTTC.

The chain is built from TRBV20-1 and TRBJ1-1, with TRBD1 as a possible D gene (5 bases). CDR1 is DFQATT and CDR2 is SNEGSKA in the germline V gene (reference sequence). Trimming removed 3 bases from V and 4 bases from J, with 9 bases in between. The CDR3 covers 12 residues. The CDR3: CSARGGSTEAFF. CDR3 nucleotide sequence: TGCAGTGCTAGGGGGGGGAGCACTGAAGCTTTCTTT.